This T cell receptor (beta chain) was sequenced in a study of T cell responses to AZD1222 COVID-19 vaccine. Study-wide context: Second-dose schedules of about 4 or about 12 weeks were combined.

Trimming cost V 4 bases and J 3 bases; bases outside gene matches: 11. Germline assignment: CDR1 MNHEY and CDR2 SMNVEV (reference sequence). The CDR3 spans 17 residues. Study-wide findings and caveats: Close to half of spike-specific TCRs reportedly recognize unmutated variant regions. Most donors were white British, females outnumbered males, and clonal diversity was possibly underestimated. Spike-specific TCR breadth and depth went up after people got two AZD1222 doses.

TCRdb's table, derived via immunoSEQ multiplex PCR, lists solely in-frame clones and lacks some. The data hold some 150,000 clones, with about 90% observed a single time. A note on this clone: Its antigen remains unidentified.

The sequence derives from an adult in good health. Sequenced here: peripheral blood, sampled on day 0 of AZD1222 vaccination. The chain employs TRBV27 and TRBJ2-2; 7 bases are shared with TRBD1. The CDR3 sequence: CASSWIGDSRYTGELFF. The CDR3 nucleotides are TGTGCCAGCAGTTGGATCGGGGACAGCCGTTACACCGGGGAGCTGTTTTTT.